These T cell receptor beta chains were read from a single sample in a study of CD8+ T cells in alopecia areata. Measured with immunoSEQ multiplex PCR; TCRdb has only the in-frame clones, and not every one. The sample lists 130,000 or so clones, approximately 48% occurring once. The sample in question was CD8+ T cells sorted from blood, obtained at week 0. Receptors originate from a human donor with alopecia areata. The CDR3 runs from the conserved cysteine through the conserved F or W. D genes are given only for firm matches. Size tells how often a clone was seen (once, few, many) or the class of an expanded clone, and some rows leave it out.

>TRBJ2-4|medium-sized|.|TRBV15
CATSRVVAKNIQYF
TGTGCCACCAGCAGAGTTGTCGCCAAAAACATTCAGTACTTC
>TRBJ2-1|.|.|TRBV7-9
CASSSPTGTSFLDEQFF
TGTGCCAGCAGCTCCCCGACCGGGACAAGTTTTCTCGATGAGCAGTTCTTC
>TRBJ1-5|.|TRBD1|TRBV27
CASSSGTGVRNQPQHF
TGTGCCAGCAGTTCCGGGACAGGGGTGAGGAATCAGCCCCAGCATTTT
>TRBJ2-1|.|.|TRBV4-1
CASSARQISSYNEQFF
TGCGCCAGCAGCGCCCGACAGATATCCTCCTACAATGAGCAGTTCTTC
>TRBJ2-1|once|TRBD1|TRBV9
CASSVGQGVFDEQFF
TGTGCCAGCAGCGTAGGGCAGGGGGTTTTCGATGAGCAGTTCTTC
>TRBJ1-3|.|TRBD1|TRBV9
CASSEWTGDSGNTIYF
TGTGCCAGCAGCGAGTGGACAGGCGACTCTGGAAACACCATATATTTT
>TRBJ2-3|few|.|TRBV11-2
CASSLHRDTQYF
TGTGCCAGCAGCCTCCACAGAGATACGCAGTATTTT
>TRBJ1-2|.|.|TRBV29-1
CSDMTVMYGYTF
TGCAGCGACATGACAGTAATGTATGGCTACACCTTC
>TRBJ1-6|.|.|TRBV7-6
CASSLDGSSPLHF
TGTGCCAGCAGCTTAGATGGGAGTTCACCCCTCCACTTT
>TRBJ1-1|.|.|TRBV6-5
CASSYMTGGNTEAFF
TGTGCCAGCAGTTACATGACAGGCGGTAACACTGAAGCTTTCTTT
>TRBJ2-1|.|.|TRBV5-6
CASSPPGELAYNEQFF
TGTGCCAGCAGCCCCCCTGGTGAGCTGGCCTACAATGAGCAGTTCTTC
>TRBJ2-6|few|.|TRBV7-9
CASSLGNNPYSGANVLTF
TGTGCCAGCAGCTTAGGTAACAACCCGTACTCTGGGGCCAACGTCCTGACTTTC
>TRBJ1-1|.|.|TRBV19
CASMGSMNTEAFF
TGTGCCAGTATGGGCTCTATGAACACTGAAGCTTTCTTT
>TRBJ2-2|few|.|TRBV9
CASSRTGELFF
TGTGCCAGCAGCCGCACCGGGGAGCTGTTTTTT
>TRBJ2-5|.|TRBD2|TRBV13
CASSLRASGDEETQYF
TGTGCCAGCAGCTTAAGGGCTAGCGGGGATGAAGAGACCCAGTACTTC
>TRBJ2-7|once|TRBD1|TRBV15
CATSGIPDRVGEQYF
TGTGCCACCAGCGGGATCCCGGACAGGGTTGGGGAGCAGTACTTC
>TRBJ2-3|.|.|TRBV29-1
CSVERGDNTDTQYF
TGCAGCGTTGAACGCGGGGATAACACAGATACGCAGTATTTT
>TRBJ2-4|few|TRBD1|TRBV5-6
CASSGSGTGENIQYF
TGTGCCAGCAGCGGGTCCGGGACAGGGGAAAACATTCAGTACTTC
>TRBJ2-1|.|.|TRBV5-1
CASMEDSPYNEQFF
TGCGCCAGCATGGAGGATAGCCCCTACAATGAGCAGTTCTTC
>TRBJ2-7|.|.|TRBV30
CAWSQGFAYEQYF
TGTGCCTGGAGTCAAGGTTTTGCCTACGAGCAGTACTTC
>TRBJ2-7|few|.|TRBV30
CAWSVNEQYF
TGTGCCTGGAGTGTAAACGAGCAGTACTTC
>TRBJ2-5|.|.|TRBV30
CACLQYPVETQYF
TGTGCCTGTCTACAGTACCCGGTGGAGACCCAGTACTTC
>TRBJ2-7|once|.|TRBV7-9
CASSWDIRNEQYF
TGTGCCAGCAGCTGGGACATCCGAAACGAGCAGTACTTC
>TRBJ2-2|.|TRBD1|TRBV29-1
CSGRDRDTGELFF
TGCAGCGGCCGGGACAGGGACACCGGGGAGCTGTTTTTT
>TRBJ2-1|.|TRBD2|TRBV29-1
CSVRGLAGGIVEQFF
TGCAGCGTGCGAGGTCTAGCGGGGGGTATTGTTGAGCAGTTCTTC
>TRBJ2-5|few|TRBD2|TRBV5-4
CASSLSSAGRGTRIETQYF
TGTGCCAGCAGCTTGTCATCGGCAGGGCGGGGGACTAGGATAGAGACCCAGTACTTC
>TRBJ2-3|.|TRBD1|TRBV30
CAWSFGTGTDTQYF
TGTGCCTGGAGCTTCGGGACAGGGACAGATACGCAGTATTTT
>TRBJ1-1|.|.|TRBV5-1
CASRDWDTGTEAFF
TGCGCCAGCAGGGATTGGGACACGGGGACTGAAGCTTTCTTT
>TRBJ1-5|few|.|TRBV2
CASSGGNSNQPQHF
TGTGCCAGCAGTGGAGGTAATAGCAATCAGCCCCAGCATTTT